This T cell receptor beta chain derives from a study of shared clonotypes between healthy human individuals (dated by TCRdb to the early 2020s). For the wider study: A few men and a couple of women, aged 18 to 49 years, made up the cohort. Per donor, three plates each were used for CD4 naive and CD4 memory, two for CD8 naive, and one for CD8 memory. Blood TCR repertoires of about five healthy adults were deeply sequenced to estimate repertoire size and the extent of clonotype sharing between individuals. To increase sequencing depth and limit assay-specific biases, different laboratories used diverse techniques to prepare libraries and sequence TCR repertoires. Per donor, leukapheresis produced somewhere between about 0.85 and 10 billion PBMCs.

Using the deep immunoSEQ assay, multiplex PCR amplified TCR CDR3 regions from genomic DNA. Genomic DNA extracted from each cell subset was distributed evenly over all wells of several immunoSEQ 96-well plates, and each plate served as one replicate. For sorted subsets, approximately 210 ng of genomic DNA, equivalent to 25,000 to 35,000 T cell genomes, went into each replicate PCR. The purified libraries were quantified using a Qubit 3.0 fluorometer, sized with a Bioanalyzer 2100, and then quantified again using the KAPA Library Quantification kit. Every immunoSEQ 96-well plate was sequenced on a separate single-read 150-cycle Illumina NextSeq 550 flow cell. As for the authors' bioinformatics: Because only junctional sequences without quality scores were contained in the immunoSEQ output, filtering matching that applied to full-length reads could not be performed. To assign V/J genes and CDR3, sequences were annotated using PyIR, a Python wrapper for IgBLAST v1.9, with IMGT germline references. Reads were filtered out if the reads had weak V/J assignments (E-value above 1e-6), no CDR3, stop codons, out-of-frame junctions, or ambiguous translated residues. V3J clonotypes were defined as sequences sharing the same inferred V gene, J gene, and CDR3 amino acid sequence. Percentage overlap between repertoires was calculated by dividing the number of shared unique clonotypes by the size of the smaller repertoire. Repertoire richness was assessed with RTK rarefaction, the Chao1 estimator, and Recon v2.1 estimates of unobserved clonotypes. OLGA was used to compute generation probabilities for all TCRbeta clonotypes that the gDNA method yielded from four donors. TCRdb holds this immuneACCESS table with in-frame rearrangements only. Some clones are missing; in checked studies, unresolved V genes explain under half, and the rest has no known cause. The DNA gave D and trimming, while V, J and clone size come from that table. Counted in this sample were approximately 2,000,000 clones; around 93% of them appeared once. More than 1.5% of the sample rests with the top ten.

The paper as a whole reports these results and caveats: Naive subsets generally had larger estimated clonotype richness than memory subsets. When a few donors were compared, the shared fraction of clonotypes was about 5% for naive CD4, around 4% for naive CD8, 2.3% for memory CD4, and about 0.36% for memory CD8. Rarefaction of sorted-subset datasets indicated incomplete sequencing despite the large sequencing depth. Compared with non-shared clonotypes, the clonotypes found in all four sorted-subset donors had higher generation probabilities. Sampling was restricted to blood, and TCR repertoires in tissues likely differ from the TCR repertoires found in blood. Pairwise subsampling indicated that sequencing depth was expected to affect the degree of clonotype sharing among donors. Because the study included only a small number of donors, the genetic and exposure-history diversity represented was limited.

On this clone itself: Its antigen remains undetermined. Base qualities were left out, and no much larger clone turns up one base away.

CD8 naive samples were CD45RO-negative cells positively selected for CCR7, giving a CD45RA+CCR7+ population that excluded TemRA cells. The donors were healthy, HIV-negative adults with no recently reported acute infections or vaccinations. Every donor was a Caucasian adult residing in Nashville, Tennessee, USA. Blood was obtained by leukapheresis, after which PBMCs were separated by Ficoll-Histopaque density gradient centrifugation and cryopreserved in liquid nitrogen vapor phase. Analytical flow cytometry was used to check the purity and quantity of every magnetically sorted T cell population. Each sorted fraction had its genomic DNA isolated and then quantified by UV absorbance on a Nanodrop 2000c. From its cysteine to its phenylalanine, the CDR3 spans 18 amino acids. CDR3 DNA only is kept here, 54 bases in frame from base 1. The V and J ends are trimmed by 3 bases and 0 bases, leaving 21 bases between them. According to the germline V gene, CDR1 reads KGHSH and CDR2 reads LQKENI.

This receptor was identified in a man younger than 35 in good health. Some clones in this sample may be carry-over from other donors' samples. This chain is built from TRBV18 and TRBJ2-7; 6 matching bases give a weak D call of TRBD1. Material: naive CD8+ T cells from PBMCs. In the paper's terms, the cell subset or site label means: CD45RA+CCR7+. The CDR3 reads CASSPLEGDPDSSYEQYF. The DNA is as follows: TGTGCCAGCTCACCCCTCGAGGGGGATCCGGACAGCTCCTACGAGCAGTACTTC.